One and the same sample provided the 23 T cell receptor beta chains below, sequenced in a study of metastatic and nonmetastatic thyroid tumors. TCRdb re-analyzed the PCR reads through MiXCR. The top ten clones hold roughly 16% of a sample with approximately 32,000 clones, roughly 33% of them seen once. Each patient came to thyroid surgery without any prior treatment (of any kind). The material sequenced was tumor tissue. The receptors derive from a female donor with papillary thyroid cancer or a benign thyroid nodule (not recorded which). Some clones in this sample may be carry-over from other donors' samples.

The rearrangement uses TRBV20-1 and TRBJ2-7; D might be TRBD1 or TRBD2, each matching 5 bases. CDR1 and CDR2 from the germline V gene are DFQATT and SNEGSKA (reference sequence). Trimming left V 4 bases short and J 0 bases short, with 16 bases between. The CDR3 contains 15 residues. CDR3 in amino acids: CSAIPRDQSSYEQYF. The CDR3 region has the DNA TGCAGTGCTATCCCCCGGGACCAAAGCTCCTACGAGCAGTACTTC.

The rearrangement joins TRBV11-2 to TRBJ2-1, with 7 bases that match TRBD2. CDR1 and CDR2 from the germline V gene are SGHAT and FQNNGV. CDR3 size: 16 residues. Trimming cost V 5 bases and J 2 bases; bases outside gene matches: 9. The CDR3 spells CASSPSGTSAYNEQFF. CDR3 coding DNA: TGTGCCAGCAGCCCCTCGGGTACTAGCGCCTACAATGAGCAGTTCTTC.

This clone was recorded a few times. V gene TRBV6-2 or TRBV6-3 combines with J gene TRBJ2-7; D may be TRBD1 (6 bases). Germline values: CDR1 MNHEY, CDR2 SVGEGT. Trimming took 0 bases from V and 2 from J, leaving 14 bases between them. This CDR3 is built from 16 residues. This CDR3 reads CASSYSAGAITYEQYF. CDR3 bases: TGTGCCAGCAGTTACTCGGCAGGGGCGATCACCTACGAGCAGTACTTC.

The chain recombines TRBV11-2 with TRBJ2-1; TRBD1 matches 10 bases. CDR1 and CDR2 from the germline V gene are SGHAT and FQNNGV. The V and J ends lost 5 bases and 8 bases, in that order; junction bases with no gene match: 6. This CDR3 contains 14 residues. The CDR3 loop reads CASSPTTGGHEQFF. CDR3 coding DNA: TGTGCCAGCAGCCCAACGACAGGGGGCCATGAGCAGTTCTTC.

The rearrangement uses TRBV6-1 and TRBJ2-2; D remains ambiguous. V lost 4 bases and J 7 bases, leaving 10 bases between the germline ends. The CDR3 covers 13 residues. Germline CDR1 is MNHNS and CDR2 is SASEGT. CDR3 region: CASSGQYGGELFF. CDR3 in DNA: TGTGCCAGCAGTGGTCAATATGGCGGGGAGCTGTTTTTT.

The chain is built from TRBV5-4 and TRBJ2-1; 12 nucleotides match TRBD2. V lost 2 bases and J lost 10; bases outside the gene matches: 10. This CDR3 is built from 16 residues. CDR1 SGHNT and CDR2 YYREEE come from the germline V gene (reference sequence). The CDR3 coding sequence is TGTGCCAGCAGCTTACCCGGGGCTAGCGGGAGGGGAGAGCAGTTCTTC. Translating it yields CASSLPGASGRGEQFF.

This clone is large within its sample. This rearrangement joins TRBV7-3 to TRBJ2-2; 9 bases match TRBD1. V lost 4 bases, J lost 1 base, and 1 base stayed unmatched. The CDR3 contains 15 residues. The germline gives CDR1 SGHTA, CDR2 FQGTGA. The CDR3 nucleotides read TGTGCCAGCAGCTCGGACAGGGGGAACACCGGGGAGCTGTTTTTT. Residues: CASSSDRGNTGELFF.

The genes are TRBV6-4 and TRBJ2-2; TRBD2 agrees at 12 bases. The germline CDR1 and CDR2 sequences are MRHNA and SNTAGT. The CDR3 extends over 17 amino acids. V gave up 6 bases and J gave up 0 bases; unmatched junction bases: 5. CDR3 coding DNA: TGTGCCAGCAGCCGACTAGCGGGAGACCCGAACACCGGGGAGCTGTTTTTT. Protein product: CASSRLAGDPNTGELFF.

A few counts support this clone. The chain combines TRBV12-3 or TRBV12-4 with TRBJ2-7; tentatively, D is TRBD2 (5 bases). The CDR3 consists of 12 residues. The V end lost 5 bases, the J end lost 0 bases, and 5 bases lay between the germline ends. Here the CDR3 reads CASSRGSYEQYF. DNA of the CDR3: TGTGCCAGCAGTCGGGGCTCCTACGAGCAGTACTTC.

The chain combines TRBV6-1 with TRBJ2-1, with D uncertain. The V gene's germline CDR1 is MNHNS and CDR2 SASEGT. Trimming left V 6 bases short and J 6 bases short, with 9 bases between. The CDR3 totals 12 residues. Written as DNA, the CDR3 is TGTGCCAGCAGCCTTTACAGCAATGAGCAGTTCTTC. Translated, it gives CASSLYSNEQFF.

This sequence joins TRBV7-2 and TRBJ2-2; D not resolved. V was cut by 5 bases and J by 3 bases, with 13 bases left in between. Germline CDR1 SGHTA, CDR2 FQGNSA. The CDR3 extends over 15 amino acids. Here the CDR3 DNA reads TGTGCCAGCAGCCCTTACAGACCCGACACCGGGGAGCTGTTTTTT. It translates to CASSPYRPDTGELFF. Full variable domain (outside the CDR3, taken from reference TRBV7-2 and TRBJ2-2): GAGVSQSPSNKVTEKGKDVELRCDPISGHTALYWYRQSLGQGLEFLIYFQGNSAPDKSGLPSDRFSAERTGGSVSTLTIQRTQQEDSAVYLCASSPYRPDTGELFFGEGSRLTVL.

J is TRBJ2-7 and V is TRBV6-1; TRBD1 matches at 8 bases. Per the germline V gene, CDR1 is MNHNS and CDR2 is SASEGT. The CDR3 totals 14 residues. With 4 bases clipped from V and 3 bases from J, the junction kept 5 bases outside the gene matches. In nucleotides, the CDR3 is TGTGCCAGCAGTGCTGCCGGGACAGGCTACGAGCAGTACTTC. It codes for CASSAAGTGYEQYF.

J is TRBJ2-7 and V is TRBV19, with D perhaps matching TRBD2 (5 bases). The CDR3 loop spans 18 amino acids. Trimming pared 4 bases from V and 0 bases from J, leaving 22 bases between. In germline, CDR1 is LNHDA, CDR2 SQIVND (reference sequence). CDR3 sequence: CASSTRSSGDPSSYEQYF. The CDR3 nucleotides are TGTGCCAGTAGTACCAGGTCCAGCGGAGACCCCAGCTCCTACGAGCAGTACTTC.

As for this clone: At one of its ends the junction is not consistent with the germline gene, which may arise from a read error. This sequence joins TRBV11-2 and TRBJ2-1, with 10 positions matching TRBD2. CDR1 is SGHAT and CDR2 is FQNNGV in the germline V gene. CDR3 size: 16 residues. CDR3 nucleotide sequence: TGCGCAAGCTGGGCTAGCGGGAGTGTCTCCTACAATGAGCAGTTCTTC. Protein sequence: CASWASGSVSYNEQFF.

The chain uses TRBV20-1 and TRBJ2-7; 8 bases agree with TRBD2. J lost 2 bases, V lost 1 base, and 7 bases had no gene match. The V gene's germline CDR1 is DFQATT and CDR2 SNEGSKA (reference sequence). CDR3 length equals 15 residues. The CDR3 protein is CSARGGSGSPYEQYF. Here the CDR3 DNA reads TGCAGTGCTAGAGGAGGCAGCGGGAGTCCCTACGAGCAGTACTTC.

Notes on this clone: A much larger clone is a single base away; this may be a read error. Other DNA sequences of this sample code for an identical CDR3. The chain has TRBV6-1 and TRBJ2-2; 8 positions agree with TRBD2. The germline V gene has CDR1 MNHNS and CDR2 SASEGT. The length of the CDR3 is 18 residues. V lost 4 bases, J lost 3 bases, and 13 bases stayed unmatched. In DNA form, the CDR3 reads TGTGCCAGCAGTGTTTCTCTAGCGGGCCCGATTCACACCGGGGAGCTGTTTTTT. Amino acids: CASSVSLAGPIHTGELFF.

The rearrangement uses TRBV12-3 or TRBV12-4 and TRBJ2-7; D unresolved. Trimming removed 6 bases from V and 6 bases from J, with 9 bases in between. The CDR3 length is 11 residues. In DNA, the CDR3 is TGTGCCAGCAGGGGTCTATCCGAGCAGTACTTC. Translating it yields CASRGLSEQYF.

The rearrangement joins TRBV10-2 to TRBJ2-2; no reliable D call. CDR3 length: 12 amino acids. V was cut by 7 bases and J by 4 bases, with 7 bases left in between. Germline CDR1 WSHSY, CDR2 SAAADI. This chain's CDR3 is CASKKATGELFF. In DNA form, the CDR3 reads TGCGCCAGCAAGAAGGCCACCGGGGAGCTGTTTTTT.

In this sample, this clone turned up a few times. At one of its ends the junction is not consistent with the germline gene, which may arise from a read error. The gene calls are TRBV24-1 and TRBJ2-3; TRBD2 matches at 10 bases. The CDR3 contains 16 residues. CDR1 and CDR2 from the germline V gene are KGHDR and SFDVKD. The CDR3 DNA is TGTGCCAACGGGGAGGAGCTAGCGGGAGTGGCAGATACGCATTATTTT. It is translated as CANGEELAGVADTHYF.

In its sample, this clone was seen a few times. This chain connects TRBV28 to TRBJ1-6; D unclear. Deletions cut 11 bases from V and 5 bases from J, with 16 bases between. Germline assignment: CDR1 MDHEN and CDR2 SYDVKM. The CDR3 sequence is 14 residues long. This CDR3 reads CAGSLRGNNSPLHF. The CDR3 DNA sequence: TGTGCCGGGAGTTTACGGGGTAATAATTCACCCCTCCACTTT.

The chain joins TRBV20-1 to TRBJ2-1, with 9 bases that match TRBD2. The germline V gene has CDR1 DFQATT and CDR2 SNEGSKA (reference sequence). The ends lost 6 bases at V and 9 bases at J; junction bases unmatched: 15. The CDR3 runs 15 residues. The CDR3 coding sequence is TGCAGTGCCCCTTCTAGCGGGGAGGCCTTGGCTGAGCAGTTCTTC. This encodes CSAPSSGEALAEQFF.

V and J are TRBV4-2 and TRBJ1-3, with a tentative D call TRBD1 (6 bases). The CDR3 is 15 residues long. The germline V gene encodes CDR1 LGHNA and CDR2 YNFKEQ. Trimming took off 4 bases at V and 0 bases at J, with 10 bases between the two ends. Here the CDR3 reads CASSPDRTSGNTIYF. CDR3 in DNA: TGTGCCAGCAGCCCAGACAGGACCTCTGGAAACACCATATATTTT.

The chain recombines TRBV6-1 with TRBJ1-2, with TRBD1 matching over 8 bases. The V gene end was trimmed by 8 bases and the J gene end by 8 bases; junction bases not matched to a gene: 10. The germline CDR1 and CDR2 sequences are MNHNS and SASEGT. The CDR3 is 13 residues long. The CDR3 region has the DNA TGTGCCAGCGATCCCCAGGGGGCGCAGGGCTACACCTTC. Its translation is CASDPQGAQGYTF.